These 14 T cell receptor beta chains were sequenced from one sample in a study of blood T cells in healthy people across ages. PCR was performed a second time for about 6 to 12 cycles using a sample-barcoded 5' primer and a J-beta primer mix. TCRdb independently ran MiXCR on the 5' RACE reads; one entry per CDR3 protein. The sample shows about a million distinct CDR3 sequences, roughly 43% of them seen only once. Sequencing was done on a sample of blood. Receptors originate from a man aged 30-40 years in good health.

This clonotype was observed many times. The V call is TRBV6-5, the J call TRBJ2-5; 9 nucleotides agree with TRBD1. The germline CDR1 and CDR2 sequences are MNHEY and SVGAGI. Trimming removed 6 bases from V and 4 bases from J; junction bases left unmatched: 3. The length of the CDR3 is 13 residues. The CDR3 is CASSRDRAETQYF. CDR3 bases: TGTGCCAGCAGCAGGGACAGGGCAGAGACCCAGTACTTC.

This clonotype has just a few counts. Written as DNA, the CDR3 is TGTGCCAGCAGCTTGGCCGGGACAGCCAGCAATGAGCAGTTCTTC. This gives the protein CASSLAGTASNEQFF. V is TRBV5-6 and J is TRBJ2-1, with 7 bases that match TRBD1. Germline assignment: CDR1 SGHDT and CDR2 YYEEEE. This CDR3 comprises 15 residues. The trim removed 0 bases at V and 6 bases at J, leaving 6 bases unmatched. The full variable domain, rest sourced from reference TRBV5-6 and TRBJ2-1, is DAGVTQSPTHLIKTRGQQVTLRCSPKSGHDTVSWYQQALGQGPQFIFQYYEEEERQRGNFPDRFSGHQFPNYSSELNVNALLLGDSALYLCASSLAGTASNEQFFGPGTRLTVL.

This chain joins TRBV30 and TRBJ1-1; D is unclear. Trimming took 5 bases from V and 0 from J, leaving 7 bases between them. CDR3 length equals 12 residues. Germline assignment: CDR1 GTSNPN and CDR2 SVGIG (reference sequence). For the CDR3, the DNA is TGTGCCTGGGACCGTATGAACACTGAAGCTTTCTTT. Translated: CAWDRMNTEAFF.

Turning to this clonotype: It may be a read error: a sequence one base away is much more abundant. The gene calls are TRBV14 and TRBJ2-2; a possible D gene is TRBD1 (5 bases). In germline, CDR1 is SGHDN, CDR2 FVKESK. This CDR3 is built from 16 residues. This CDR3 is CASGQEGRESTGELFF. CDR3 coding DNA: TGTGCCAGCGGCCAAGAAGGCAGGGAAAGCACCGGGGAGCTGTTTTTT.

The chain is built from TRBV15 and TRBJ2-7; 12 bases agree with TRBD2. V lost 4 bases, J lost 3 bases, and 7 bases stayed unmatched. Germline V CDR1 and CDR2: LNHNV, YYDKDF (reference sequence). CDR3 length equals 16 residues. CDR3: CATSILGGLAGYEQYF. The CDR3 nucleotides are TGTGCCACCAGCATATTAGGGGGACTAGCGGGCTACGAGCAGTACTTC.

The rearrangement joins TRBV20-1 to TRBJ1-5; 7 bases agree with TRBD1. Per germline, CDR1 DFQATT and CDR2 SNEGSKA (reference sequence). This CDR3 region has 17 residues. V shed 0 bases and J 1 base; nucleotides not matched to a gene: 9. The CDR3 bases are TGCAGTGCTAGAGAGGTTAAGACAGGGTGGAGCAATCAGCCCCAGCATTTT. It yields the protein CSAREVKTGWSNQPQHF.

This chain joins TRBV24-1 and TRBJ2-1; D possibly uses TRBD1 or TRBD2 (6 bases each). The germline gives CDR1 KGHDR, CDR2 SFDVKD. The CDR3 runs 16 residues. Trimming took off 4 bases at V and 6 bases at J, with 18 bases between the two ends. The CDR3 region has the DNA TGTGCCACCAGTGACCTTGGAGGGGGGCTTAGCAATGAGCAGTTCTTC. This codes for CATSDLGGGLSNEQFF.

This clonotype was recorded a few times. V gene TRBV27 combines with J gene TRBJ1-2; possibly TRBD1 for D (5 bases). The germline CDR1 and CDR2 sequences are MNHEY and SMNVEV (reference sequence). V shed 7 bases and J shed 8 bases, with 17 bases lying between them. This CDR3 region has 13 residues. Here the CDR3 reads CASNRGGGGGYTF. The CDR3 DNA is TGTGCCAGCAATCGCGGCGGGGGAGGCGGCTACACCTTC.

The V call is TRBV6-1, the J call TRBJ2-4; 8 nucleotides match TRBD1. The better agreement between TRBJ2-7 and the DNA end casts doubt on the J call. The CDR3 contains 14 residues. The V gene's germline CDR1 is MNHNS and CDR2 SASEGT. The CDR3 nucleotides are TGTGCCAGCAGTGAAATGGGACAGGACTACGAGCAGTACTTC. This encodes CASSEMGQDYEQYF.

The V and J genes are TRBV29-1 and TRBJ2-1; TRBD2 matches 9 bases. The CDR3 is made up of 15 amino acids. V gave up 1 base and J gave up 5 bases; unmatched junction bases: 6. Per germline, CDR1 SQVTM and CDR2 ANQGSEA. CDR3 bases: TGCAGCGTTGAAGGAGGGCGACTAGCGGACAATGAGCAGTTCTTC. Translating it yields CSVEGGRLADNEQFF.

This clonotype came up a few times. The chain employs TRBV6-5 and TRBJ2-3; D gene uncertain. This CDR3 is built from 13 residues. Germline lookup yields CDR1 MNHEY and CDR2 SVGAGI. Trimming cost V 5 bases and J 5 bases, with 11 bases left between them. CDR3 coding DNA: TGTGCCAGCAGTCCCCCGGCCCTAGATACGCAGTATTTT. It yields the protein CASSPPALDTQYF.

The CDR3 nucleotides are TGCAGTGCTGGGGGCAGGGGCAGCAATCAGCCCCAGCATTTT. This sequence encodes CSAGGRGSNQPQHF. This chain links TRBV20-1 with TRBJ1-5; a possible D gene is TRBD1 (6 bases). Trimming left V 5 bases short and J 1 base short, with 12 bases between. In germline, CDR1 is DFQATT, CDR2 SNEGSKA (reference sequence). The CDR3 contains 14 residues.

The CDR3 is CASSPRPGQGSRIGEKLFF. The CDR3 nucleotides read TGCGCCAGCAGCCCACGTCCGGGACAGGGCTCGCGCATAGGTGAAAAACTGTTTTTT. The chain carries TRBV5-1 and TRBJ1-4; 9 bases fit TRBD1. Germline V gene lookup returns CDR1 SGHRS and CDR2 YFSETQ. This CDR3 spans 19 amino acids. The V gene end was trimmed by 4 bases and the J gene end by 7 bases; junction bases not matched to a gene: 20. Variable domain in full (rest from reference TRBV5-1 and TRBJ1-4): KAGVTQTPRYLIKTRGQQVTLSCSPISGHRSVSWYQQTPGQGLQFLFEYFSETQRNKGNFPGRFSGRQFSNSRSEMNVSTLELGDSALYLCASSPRPGQGSRIGEKLFFGSGTQLSVL.

This rearrangement joins TRBV3-1 to TRBJ2-7; D possibly matches TRBD1 or TRBD2 (5 bases each). The end of the DNA aligns better with TRBJ2-5, so the J call may be wrong. Germline V CDR1 and CDR2: LGHDT, YNNKEL (reference sequence). The CDR3 covers 12 residues. The CDR3 reads CASSHGGQTQYF. The CDR3, as DNA: TGTGCCAGCAGCCATGGGGGTCAGACCCAGTACTTC.